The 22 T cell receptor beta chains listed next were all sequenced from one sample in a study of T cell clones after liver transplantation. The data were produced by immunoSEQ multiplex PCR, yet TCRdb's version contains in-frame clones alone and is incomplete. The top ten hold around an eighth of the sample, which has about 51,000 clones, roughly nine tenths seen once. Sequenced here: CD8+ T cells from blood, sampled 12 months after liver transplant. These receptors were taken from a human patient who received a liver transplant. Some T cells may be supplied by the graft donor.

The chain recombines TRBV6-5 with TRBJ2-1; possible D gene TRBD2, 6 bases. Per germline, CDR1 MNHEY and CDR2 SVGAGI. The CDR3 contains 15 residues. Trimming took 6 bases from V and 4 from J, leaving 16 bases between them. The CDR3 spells CASSLSAGSYNEQFF. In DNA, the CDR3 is TGTGCCAGCAGCCTCAGCGCGGGATCTTACAATGAGCAGTTCTTC.

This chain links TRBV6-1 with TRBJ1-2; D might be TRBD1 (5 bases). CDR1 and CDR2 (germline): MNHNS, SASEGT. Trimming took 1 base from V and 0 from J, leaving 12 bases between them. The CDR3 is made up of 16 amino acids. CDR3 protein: CASSEVSGAPNYGYTF. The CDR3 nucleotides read TGTGCCAGCAGTGAAGTTTCTGGGGCCCCTAACTATGGCTACACCTTC.

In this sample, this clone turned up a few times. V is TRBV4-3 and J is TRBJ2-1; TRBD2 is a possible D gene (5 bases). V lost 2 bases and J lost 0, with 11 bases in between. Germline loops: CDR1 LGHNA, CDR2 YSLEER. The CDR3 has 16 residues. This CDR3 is CASSQLATSSYNEQFF. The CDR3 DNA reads TGCGCCAGCAGCCAATTAGCGACCAGCTCCTACAATGAGCAGTTCTTC.

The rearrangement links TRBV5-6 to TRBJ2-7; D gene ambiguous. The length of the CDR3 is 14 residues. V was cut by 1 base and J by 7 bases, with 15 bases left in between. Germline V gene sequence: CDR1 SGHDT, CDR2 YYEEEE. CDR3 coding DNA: TGTGCCAGCAGCTTGTCTGGGATTCGTTGGGAGCAGTACTTC. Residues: CASSLSGIRWEQYF.

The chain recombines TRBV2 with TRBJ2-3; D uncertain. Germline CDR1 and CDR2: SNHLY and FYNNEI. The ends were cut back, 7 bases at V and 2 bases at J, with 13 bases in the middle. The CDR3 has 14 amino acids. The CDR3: CASMPDPLTDTQYF. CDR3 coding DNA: TGTGCCAGCATGCCCGACCCGCTCACAGATACGCAGTATTTT.

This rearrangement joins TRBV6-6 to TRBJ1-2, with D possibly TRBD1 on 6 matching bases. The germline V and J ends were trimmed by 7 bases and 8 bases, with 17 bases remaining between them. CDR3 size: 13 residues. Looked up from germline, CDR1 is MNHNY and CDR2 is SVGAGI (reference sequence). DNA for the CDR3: TGTGCCAGCACCTTACGGGGGGCTAGCGGCTACACCTTC. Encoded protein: CASTLRGASGYTF.

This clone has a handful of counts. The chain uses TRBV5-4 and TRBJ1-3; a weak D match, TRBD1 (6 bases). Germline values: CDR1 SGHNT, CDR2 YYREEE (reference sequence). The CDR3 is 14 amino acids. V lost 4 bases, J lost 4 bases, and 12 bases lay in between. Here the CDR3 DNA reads TGTGCCAGCAGCGGAAGGGGGGTCGGAAACACCATATATTTT. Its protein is CASSGRGVGNTIYF.

CDR3 region: CSVDTGELFF. The CDR3 nucleotides read TGCAGCGTCGACACCGGGGAGCTGTTTTTT. V is TRBV29-1 and J is TRBJ2-2; no clear D gene. The CDR3 has 10 residues. Trimming took 6 bases from V and 3 from J, leaving 2 bases between them. Germline assignment: CDR1 SQVTM and CDR2 ANQGSEA.

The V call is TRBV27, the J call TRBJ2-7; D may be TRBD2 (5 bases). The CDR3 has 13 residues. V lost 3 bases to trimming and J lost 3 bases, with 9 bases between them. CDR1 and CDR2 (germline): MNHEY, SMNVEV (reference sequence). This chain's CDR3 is CASSFSAGYEQYF. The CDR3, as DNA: TGTGCCAGCAGTTTCTCGGCGGGCTACGAGCAGTACTTC.

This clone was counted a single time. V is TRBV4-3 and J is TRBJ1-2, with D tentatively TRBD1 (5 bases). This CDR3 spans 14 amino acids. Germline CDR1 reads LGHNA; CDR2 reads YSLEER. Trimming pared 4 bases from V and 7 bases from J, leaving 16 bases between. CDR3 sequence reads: CASSRIGQGGGYTF. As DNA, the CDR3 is TGCGCCAGCAGCCGAATAGGGCAGGGTGGTGGCTACACCTTC.

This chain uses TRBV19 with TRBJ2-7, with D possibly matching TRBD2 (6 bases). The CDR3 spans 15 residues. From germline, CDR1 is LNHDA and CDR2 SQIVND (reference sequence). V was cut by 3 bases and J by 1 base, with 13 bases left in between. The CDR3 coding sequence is TGTGCCAGTAGTATTGGTAGCGGATCTTCCTACGAGCAGTACTTC. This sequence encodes CASSIGSGSSYEQYF. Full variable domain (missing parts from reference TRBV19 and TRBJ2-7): DGGITQSPKYLFRKEGQNVTLSCEQNLNHDAMYWYRQDPGQGLRLIYYSQIVNDFQKGDIAEGYSVSREKKESFPLTVTSAQKNPTAFYLCASSIGSGSSYEQYFGPGTRLTVT.

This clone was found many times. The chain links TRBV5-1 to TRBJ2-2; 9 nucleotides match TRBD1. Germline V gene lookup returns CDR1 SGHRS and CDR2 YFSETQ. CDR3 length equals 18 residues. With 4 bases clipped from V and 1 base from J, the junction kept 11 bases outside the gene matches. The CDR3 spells CASSVDRGDTGNTGELFF. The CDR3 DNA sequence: TGCGCCAGCAGCGTGGACAGGGGCGATACGGGGAACACCGGGGAGCTGTTTTTT.

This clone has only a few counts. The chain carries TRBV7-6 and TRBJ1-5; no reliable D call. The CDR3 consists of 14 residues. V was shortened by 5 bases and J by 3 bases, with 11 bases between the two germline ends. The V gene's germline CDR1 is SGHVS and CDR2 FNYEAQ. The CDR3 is CASSQGEYNQPQHF. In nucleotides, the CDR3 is TGTGCCAGCAGCCAAGGAGAGTACAATCAGCCCCAGCATTTT. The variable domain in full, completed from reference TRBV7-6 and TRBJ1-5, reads GAGVSQSPRYKVTKRGQDVALRCDPISGHVSLYWYRQALGQGPEFLTYFNYEAQQDKSGLPNDRFSAERPEGSISTLTIQRTEQRDSAMYRCASSQGEYNQPQHFGDGTRLSIL.

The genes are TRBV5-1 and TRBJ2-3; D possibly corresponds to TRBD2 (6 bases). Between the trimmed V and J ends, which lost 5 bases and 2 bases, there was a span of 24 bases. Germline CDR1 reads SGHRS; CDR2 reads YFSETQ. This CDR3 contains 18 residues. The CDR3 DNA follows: TGCGCCAGCAGTTATGAGTTGTCGAGGGAGGCTCCCACAGATACGCAGTATTTT. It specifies CASSYELSREAPTDTQYF.

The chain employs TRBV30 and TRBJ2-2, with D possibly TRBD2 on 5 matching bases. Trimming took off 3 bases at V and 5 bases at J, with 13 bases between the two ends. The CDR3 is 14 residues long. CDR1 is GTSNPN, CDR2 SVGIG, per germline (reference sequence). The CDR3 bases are TGTGCCTGGAGCAGCGGTTTTCAGACCGGGGAGCTGTTTTTT. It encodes CAWSSGFQTGELFF.

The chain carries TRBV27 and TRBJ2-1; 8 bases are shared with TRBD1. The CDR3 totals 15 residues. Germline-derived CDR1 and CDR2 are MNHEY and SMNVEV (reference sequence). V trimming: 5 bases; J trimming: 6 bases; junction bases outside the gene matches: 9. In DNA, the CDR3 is TGTGCCAGCAGTCTGTCAGGGGGCCTCGGCAATGAGCAGTTCTTC. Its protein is CASSLSGGLGNEQFF.

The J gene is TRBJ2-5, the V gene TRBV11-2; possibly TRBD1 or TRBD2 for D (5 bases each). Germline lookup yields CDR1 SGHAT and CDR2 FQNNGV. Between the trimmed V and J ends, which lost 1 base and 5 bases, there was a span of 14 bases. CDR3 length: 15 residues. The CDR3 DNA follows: TGTGCCAGCAGCTTAGGTCGGGGCCTGTCGGAGACCCAGTACTTC. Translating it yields CASSLGRGLSETQYF.

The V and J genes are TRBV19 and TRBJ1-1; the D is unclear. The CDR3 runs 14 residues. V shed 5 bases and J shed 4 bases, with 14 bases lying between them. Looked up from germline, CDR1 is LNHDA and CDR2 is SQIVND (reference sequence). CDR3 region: CASSSSHGFTEAFF. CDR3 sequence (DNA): TGTGCCAGTAGTTCGTCTCACGGGTTCACTGAAGCTTTCTTT.

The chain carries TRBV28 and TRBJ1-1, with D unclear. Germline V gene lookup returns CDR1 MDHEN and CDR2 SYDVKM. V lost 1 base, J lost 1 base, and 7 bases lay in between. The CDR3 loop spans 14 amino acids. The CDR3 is CASSLFGENTEAFF. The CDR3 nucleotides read TGTGCCAGCAGTTTATTTGGGGAGAACACTGAAGCTTTCTTT.

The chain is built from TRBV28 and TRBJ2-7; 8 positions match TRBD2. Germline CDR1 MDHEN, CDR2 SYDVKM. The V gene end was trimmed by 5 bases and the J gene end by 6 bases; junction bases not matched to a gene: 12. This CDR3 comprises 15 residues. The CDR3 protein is CASSPPRREVREQYF. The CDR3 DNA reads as TGTGCCAGCAGTCCCCCGAGGCGGGAGGTTCGCGAGCAGTACTTC.

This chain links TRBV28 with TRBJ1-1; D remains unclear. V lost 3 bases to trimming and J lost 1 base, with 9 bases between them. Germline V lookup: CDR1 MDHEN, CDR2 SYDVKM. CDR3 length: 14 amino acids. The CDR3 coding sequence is TGTGCCAGCAGTTTCGAGACACCGAACACTGAAGCTTTCTTT. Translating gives CASSFETPNTEAFF.

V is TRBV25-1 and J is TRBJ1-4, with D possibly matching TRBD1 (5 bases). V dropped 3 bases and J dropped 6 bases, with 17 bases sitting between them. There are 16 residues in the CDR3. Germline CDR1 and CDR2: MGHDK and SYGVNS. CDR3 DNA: TGTGCCAGCAGTGACCCGTACACTGCGGGGGATGAAAAACTGTTTTTT. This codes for CASSDPYTAGDEKLFF.